What follows is one T cell receptor (beta chain) and its context. The germline V gene encodes CDR1 SQVTM and CDR2 ANQGSEA. With V trimmed by 6 bases and J by 0 bases, 8 bases remained unmatched. This CDR3 has 15 amino acids. The sample is drawn from a study of blood T cell repertoires in COVID-19. The overall study: In each case, the material was cDNA or gDNA derived from T cells, B-cell-depleted T cells, or PBMCs.

Sequencing was performed with immunoSEQ multiplex PCR; in TCRdb, only in-frame clones are kept and a portion is missing. The sample has 200,000 to 250,000 clones, about 89% seen once. Sequencing was done on a sample of PBMCs or T cells enriched from blood (not recorded which). This chain joins TRBV29-1 and TRBJ1-3; 7 nucleotides agree with TRBD1. The sequence was obtained from a woman between 18 and 29 years old who had recovered from COVID-19. In DNA form, the CDR3 reads TGCAGCGTGGGCGGGACAGACCTCTCTGGAAACACCATATATTTT. It specifies CSVGGTDLSGNTIYF.